This TCR beta chain derives from a study of blood T cell repertoires in COVID-19. The wider study: COVID-19 samples, acute and convalescent, were from the United States, Italy and Spain.

Germline V gene data show CDR1 as SQVTM and CDR2 as ANQGSEA. CDR3 size: 11 residues. V lost 7 bases, J lost 9 bases, and 5 bases stayed unmatched. Sequencing used immunoSEQ multiplex PCR; TCRdb keeps in-frame clones, though not all of them. Found here are some 260,000 clones, 70% to 90% of them singletons; the top ten hold 1.3% to 1.5%. V usage is TRBV29-1 and J usage is TRBJ2-1; TRBD1 aligns across 8 bases. The sample comprised peripheral blood. The origin of this receptor is a man older than 75 with acute or convalescent COVID-19. Written as DNA, the CDR3 is TGCAGCGCGACAGGGGCCCGTGAGCAGTTCTTC. It specifies CSATGAREQFF.